The 24 T cell receptor beta chains in this list originate from one sample, sequenced in a study of shared clonotypes between healthy human individuals. The assay was immunoSEQ multiplex PCR, and TCRdb's table has in-frame clones only and misses some. The table records some 2 million clones, about 95% of them present only once. Naive CD8 cells, CD45RO-negative and positively selected for CCR7, excluded terminally differentiated effector memory CD45RA+ cells. Sequencing used naive CD8+ T cells sorted from blood. The receptors come from a man between 18 and 29 years old in good health.

This sequence joins TRBV7-8 and TRBJ1-4; 9 bases line up with TRBD1. This CDR3 has 14 amino acids. The germline V gene encodes CDR1 SGHVS and CDR2 FQNEAQ. Losses at the gene ends were 5 bases for V and 5 bases for J; bases not matched to a gene: 3. The CDR3 DNA is TGTGCCAGCAGCCCCGGGACAGGGAATGAAAAACTGTTTTTT. Translation gives CASSPGTGNEKLFF. Supplemented by reference TRBV7-8 and TRBJ1-4, the full variable domain reads GAGVSQSPRYKVAKRGQDVALRCDPISGHVSLFWYQQALGQGPEFLTYFQNEAQLDKSGLPSDRFFAERPEGSVSTLKIQRTQQEDSAVYLCASSPGTGNEKLFFGSGTQLSVL.

The V and J genes are TRBV18 and TRBJ2-5; D is tentatively TRBD1 or TRBD2 (6 bases each). The germline CDR1 and CDR2 sequences are KGHSH and LQKENI. The CDR3 runs to 16 residues. V lost 2 bases, J lost 1 base, and 14 bases lay in between. DNA for the CDR3: TGTGCCAGCTCACCAGGTCGGACGGGGGCCCAAGAGACCCAGTACTTC. This gives the protein CASSPGRTGAQETQYF.

Notes on this clone: One base away lies a much larger clone, so this may be a sequencing read error. Other DNA variants within this sample encode the same CDR3. This sequence joins TRBV5-6 and TRBJ1-1, with D hard to call. The CDR3 consists of 12 residues. Germline-derived CDR1 and CDR2 are SGHDT and YYEEEE. V was shortened by 2 bases and J by 3 bases, with 5 bases between the two germline ends. In DNA, the CDR3 is TGTGCCAGCAGCTTCGGAGACACTGAAGCTTTCTTT. This gives the protein CASSFGDTEAFF.

The V and J genes are TRBV6-5 and TRBJ2-5, with TRBD1 as a possible D gene (6 bases). Deletions cut 10 bases from V and 5 bases from J, with 17 bases between. Germline CDR1 MNHEY, CDR2 SVGAGI. The CDR3 contains 13 residues. The CDR3 nucleotides read TGTGCCACCCAGGGGAAGGGGACGGAGACCCAGTACTTC. This encodes CATQGKGTETQYF.

The chain is built from TRBV5-4 and TRBJ2-7, with D uncertain. V was clipped by 4 bases and J by 0 bases, with 11 bases between them. Germline V gene data show CDR1 as SGHNT and CDR2 as YYREEE (reference sequence). The CDR3 covers 14 residues. The CDR3 sequence is CASSQRDTSYEQYF. In nucleotides, the CDR3 is TGTGCCAGCAGCCAACGTGACACCTCCTACGAGCAGTACTTC.

V usage is TRBV25-1 and J usage is TRBJ2-1, with 11 bases that match TRBD2. CDR3 size: 12 residues. Germline values: CDR1 MGHDK, CDR2 SYGVNS. V lost 5 bases and J lost 15; bases outside the gene matches: 6. The CDR3: CASSLLAGEAFF. CDR3 in DNA: TGTGCCAGCAGTTTACTAGCGGGGGAAGCGTTCTTC.

The chain has TRBV10-3 and TRBJ1-2; TRBD1 is a possible D gene (5 bases). Trimming left V 10 bases short and J 3 bases short, with 9 bases between. The CDR3 covers 11 residues. Germline V gene sequence: CDR1 ENHRY, CDR2 SYGVKD. In nucleotides, the CDR3 is TGTGCCACCGAAGGGGACTATGGCTACACCTTC. The encoded protein is CATEGDYGYTF.

The chain joins TRBV27 to TRBJ2-1, with D perhaps being TRBD1 or TRBD2 (5 bases each). The germline CDR1 and CDR2 sequences are MNHEY and SMNVEV (reference sequence). V lost 6 bases and J 5 bases, leaving 14 bases between the germline ends. The CDR3 totals 14 residues. Here the CDR3 reads CASSPGTPDNEQFF. CDR3 bases: TGTGCCAGCAGCCCCGGGACCCCCGACAATGAGCAGTTCTTC.

The chain has TRBV30 and TRBJ2-1; TRBD2 agrees at 9 bases. The V gene's germline CDR1 is GTSNPN and CDR2 SVGIG (reference sequence). V shed 0 bases and J 6 bases; nucleotides not matched to a gene: 3. The CDR3 is 14 amino acids. CDR3 protein: CAWSVLAGRNEQFF. The CDR3 nucleotides read TGTGCCTGGAGTGTCCTAGCGGGGCGCAATGAGCAGTTCTTC. The whole variable domain, filled in from reference TRBV30 and TRBJ2-1, reads SQTIHQWPATLVQPVGSPLSLECTVEGTSNPNLYWYRQAAGRGLQLLFYSVGIGQISSEVPQNLSASRPQDRQFILSSKKLLLSDSGFYLCAWSVLAGRNEQFFGPGTRLTVL.

On this clone itself: The sample holds other DNA sequences that translate to the same CDR3. The V and J genes are TRBV27 and TRBJ1-2, with a possible D match to TRBD1 (5 bases). CDR3 size: 14 residues. Germline lookup yields CDR1 MNHEY and CDR2 SMNVEV (reference sequence). With 3 bases removed from V and 0 bases from J, the gap between germline ends came to 8 bases. CDR3 in amino acids: CASSFGGANYGYTF. As DNA, the CDR3 is TGTGCCAGCAGTTTTGGAGGGGCTAACTATGGCTACACCTTC.

V usage is TRBV11-2 and J usage is TRBJ2-3, with D perhaps matching TRBD1 or TRBD2 (5 bases each). In germline, CDR1 is SGHAT, CDR2 FQNNGV. The ends were cut back, 4 bases at V and 0 bases at J, with 14 bases in the middle. The length of the CDR3 is 16 residues. CDR3 DNA: TGTGCCAGCAGCTGGGACGAGGGGTATAGCACAGATACGCAGTATTTT. This sequence encodes CASSWDEGYSTDTQYF.

The chain combines TRBV10-2 with TRBJ2-7; D gene ambiguous. V gave up 6 bases and J gave up 0 bases, with 9 bases separating them. The V gene's germline CDR1 is WSHSY and CDR2 SAAADI. The CDR3 consists of 13 residues. The CDR3 bases are TGCGCCAGCAGCTACGCTATCTCCTACGAGCAGTACTTC. Amino acids: CASSYAISYEQYF.

The chain uses TRBV4-2 and TRBJ1-1, with D possibly TRBD1 on 5 matching bases. The germline V gene has CDR1 LGHNA and CDR2 YNFKEQ. The CDR3 is 14 amino acids. V lost 5 bases, J lost 6 bases, and 16 bases lay in between. The CDR3 DNA is TGTGCCAGCAGCGCTCAGATACAGGCCCCTGAAGCTTTCTTT. Translated: CASSAQIQAPEAFF.

J is TRBJ1-6 and V is TRBV25-1; D is uncertain. This CDR3 spans 16 amino acids. Between the trimmed V and J ends, which lost 1 base and 8 bases, there was a span of 15 bases. Germline V gene sequence: CDR1 MGHDK, CDR2 SYGVNS. CDR3 protein: CASSESYAVNYSPLHF. The DNA of the CDR3 is TGTGCCAGCAGTGAATCGTATGCAGTTAATTATTCACCCCTCCACTTT.

The rearrangement links TRBV27 to TRBJ2-3; 7 nucleotides match TRBD2. V lost 6 bases to trimming and J lost 5 bases; unmatched junction nucleotides: 17. CDR1 and CDR2 (germline): MNHEY, SMNVEV (reference sequence). The CDR3 contains 17 residues. This CDR3 reads CASSPRGSGWEKDTQYF. The CDR3 DNA sequence: TGTGCCAGCAGCCCGCGGGGGAGCGGTTGGGAAAAAGATACGCAGTATTTT.

This chain uses TRBV6-5 with TRBJ2-1, with 7 positions matching TRBD2. Germline assignment: CDR1 MNHEY and CDR2 SVGAGI. CDR3 size: 15 residues. The V gene end was trimmed by 2 bases and the J gene end by 6 bases; junction bases not matched to a gene: 7. The CDR3 coding sequence is TGTGCCAGCAGTTACGGAGCGGGGACCTCCAATGAGCAGTTCTTC. It specifies CASSYGAGTSNEQFF.

The chain carries TRBV5-5 and TRBJ2-7, with D possibly TRBD2 on 6 matching bases. Germline CDR1 is SGHKS and CDR2 is YYEKEE (reference sequence). V gave up 2 bases and J gave up 4 bases, with 13 bases separating them. This CDR3 is built from 14 residues. CDR3 sequence reads: CASSFQGEAYEQYF. The DNA for the CDR3 is TGTGCCAGCAGCTTCCAAGGGGAGGCGTACGAGCAGTACTTC.

This rearrangement joins TRBV11-2 to TRBJ2-3, with no clear D. The CDR3 extends over 14 amino acids. Germline lookup yields CDR1 SGHAT and CDR2 FQNNGV. The V end was cut by 5 bases, the J end by 4 bases, with 13 bases between. CDR3: CASSPYRSADTQYF. Written as DNA, the CDR3 is TGTGCCAGCAGCCCGTACCGGAGTGCAGATACGCAGTATTTT.

The V and J genes are TRBV2 and TRBJ2-7; TRBD1 agrees at 7 bases. V lost 6 bases and J lost 3; bases outside the gene matches: 5. Germline CDR1 reads SNHLY; CDR2 reads FYNNEI. CDR3 size: 13 residues. The CDR3 DNA reads as TGTGCCAGCAGAGCCCGGGACAGCTACGAGCAGTACTTC. Translation gives CASRARDSYEQYF. Variable domain in full (rest from reference TRBV2 and TRBJ2-7): EPEVTQTPSHQVTQMGQEVILRCVPISNHLYFYWYRQILGQKVEFLVSFYNNEISEKSEIFDDQFSVERPDGSNFTLKIRSTKLEDSAMYFCASRARDSYEQYFGPGTRLTVT.

This chain joins TRBV10-1 and TRBJ2-1; D may be TRBD1 (5 bases). CDR1 and CDR2 (germline): WNHNN, SYGVQD (reference sequence). Trimming stripped 1 base from V and 1 base from J, with 14 bases between. The CDR3 totals 17 residues. CDR3 nucleotide sequence: TGCGCCAGCAGTGAGTGGTTGAGGACACCTTCCTACAATGAGCAGTTCTTC. This encodes CASSEWLRTPSYNEQFF.

The V and J genes are TRBV7-9 and TRBJ1-1; 8 bases match TRBD1. Germline assignment: CDR1 SEHNR and CDR2 FQNEAQ (reference sequence). The CDR3 has 14 residues. V was clipped by 5 bases and J by 5 bases; unmatched bases: 7. The CDR3 reads CASSIGQGLTEAFF. The CDR3 DNA follows: TGTGCCAGCAGCATCGGACAGGGTCTGACTGAAGCTTTCTTT.

The V and J genes are TRBV11-2 and TRBJ2-1; 8 bases match TRBD2. CDR3 size: 18 residues. The V and J ends lost 5 bases and 5 bases, in that order; junction bases with no gene match: 17. From germline, CDR1 is SGHAT and CDR2 FQNNGV. DNA for the CDR3: TGTGCCAGCAGCACTCCGCTCGACGGCGGGGGGTTAAACAATGAGCAGTTCTTC. Amino acid sequence: CASSTPLDGGGLNNEQFF. The variable domain in full, with the rest retrieved from reference TRBV11-2 and TRBJ2-1, is EAGVAQSPRYKIIEKRQSVAFWCNPISGHATLYWYQQILGQGPKLLIQFQNNGVVDDSQLPKDRFSAERLKGVDSTLKIQPAKLEDSAVYLCASSTPLDGGGLNNEQFFGPGTRLTVL.

The chain recombines TRBV7-9 with TRBJ2-7, with 13 positions matching TRBD2. This CDR3 has 16 amino acids. Looked up from germline, CDR1 is SEHNR and CDR2 is FQNEAQ (reference sequence). The V gene end was trimmed by 2 bases and the J gene end by 2 bases; junction bases not matched to a gene: 3. The CDR3 DNA follows: TGTGCCAGCAGCTTAACTAGCGGGAGGGCCACCTACGAGCAGTACTTC. It encodes CASSLTSGRATYEQYF.

The chain combines TRBV5-6 with TRBJ1-2; possible D gene TRBD1, 6 bases. V was cut by 0 bases and J by 3 bases, with 15 bases left in between. The CDR3 sequence is 16 residues long. Germline lookup yields CDR1 SGHDT and CDR2 YYEEEE. In DNA form, the CDR3 reads TGTGCCAGCAGCTTGGCCAAAACAGGGAATTACTATGGCTACACCTTC. It yields the protein CASSLAKTGNYYGYTF.